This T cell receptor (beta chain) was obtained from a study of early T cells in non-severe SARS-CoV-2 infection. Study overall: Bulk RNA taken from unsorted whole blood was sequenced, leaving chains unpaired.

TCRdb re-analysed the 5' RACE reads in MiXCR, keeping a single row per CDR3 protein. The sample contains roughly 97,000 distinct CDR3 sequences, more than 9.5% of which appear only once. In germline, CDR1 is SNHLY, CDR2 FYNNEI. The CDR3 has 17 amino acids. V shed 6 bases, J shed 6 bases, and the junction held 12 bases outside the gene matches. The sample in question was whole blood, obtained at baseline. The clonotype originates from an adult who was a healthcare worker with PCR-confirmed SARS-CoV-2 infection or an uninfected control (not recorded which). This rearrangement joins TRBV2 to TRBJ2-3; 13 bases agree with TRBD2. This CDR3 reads CASRFPLAGGKLDTQYF. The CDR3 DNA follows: TGTGCCAGCAGATTTCCACTAGCGGGGGGGAAATTGGATACGCAGTATTTT.